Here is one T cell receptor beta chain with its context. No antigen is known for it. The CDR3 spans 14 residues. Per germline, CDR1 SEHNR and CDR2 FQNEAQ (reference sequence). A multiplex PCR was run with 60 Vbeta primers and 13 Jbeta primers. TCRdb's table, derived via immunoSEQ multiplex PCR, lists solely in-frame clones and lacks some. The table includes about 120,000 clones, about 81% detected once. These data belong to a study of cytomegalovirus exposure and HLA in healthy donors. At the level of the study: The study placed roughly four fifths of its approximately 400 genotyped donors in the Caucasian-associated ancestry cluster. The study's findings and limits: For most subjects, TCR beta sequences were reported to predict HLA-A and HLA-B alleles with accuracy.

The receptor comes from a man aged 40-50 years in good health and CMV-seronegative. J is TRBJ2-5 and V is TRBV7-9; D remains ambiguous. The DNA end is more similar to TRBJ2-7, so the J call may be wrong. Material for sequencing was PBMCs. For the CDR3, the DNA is TGTGCCAGCAGCACCGTCGCCCCCGCTTACGAGCAGTACTTC. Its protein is CASSTVAPAYEQYF.